The T cell receptor (beta chain) described here comes from a study of early T cells in non-severe SARS-CoV-2 infection. Study context: The authors sequenced bulk RNA from unsorted whole blood, leaving chains unpaired. Broader study findings: VDJdb-based annotation leaned toward anti-spike CD8 responses and missed private and CD4 specificities.

This clonotype was recorded many times. The target antigen is unknown. As part of library construction, unique molecular identifiers were attached to individual cDNA molecules. TCRdb processed the 5' RACE reads anew with MiXCR; each CDR3 protein has one entry. The sample holds around 50,000 distinct CDR3 sequences; roughly an eighth are singletons and the top ten take 3% to 4.5%. Trimming removed 3 bases from V and 2 bases from J; junction bases left unmatched: 4. Germline assignment: CDR1 DFQATT and CDR2 SNEGSKA (reference sequence). The CDR3 covers 14 residues. Sequencing was done on a sample of whole blood. The clonotype was recovered from an adult who was a healthcare worker with PCR-confirmed SARS-CoV-2 infection or an uninfected control (not recorded which). V is TRBV20-1 and J is TRBJ2-7; TRBD1 matches 10 bases. The DNA for the CDR3 is TGCAGTGCTAGGCCCGGGACAGGGGCCTACGAGCAGTACTTC. The encoded protein is CSARPGTGAYEQYF.